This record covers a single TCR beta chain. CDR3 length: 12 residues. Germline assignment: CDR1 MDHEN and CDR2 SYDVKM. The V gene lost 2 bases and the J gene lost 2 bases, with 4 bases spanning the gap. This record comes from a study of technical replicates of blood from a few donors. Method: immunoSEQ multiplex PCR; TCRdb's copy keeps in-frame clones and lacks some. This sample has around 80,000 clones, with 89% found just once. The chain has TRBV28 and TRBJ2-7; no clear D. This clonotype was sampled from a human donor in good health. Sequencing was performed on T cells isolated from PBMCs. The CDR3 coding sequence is TGTGCCAGCAGTTTAACAACCTACGAGCAGTACTTC. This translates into CASSLTTYEQYF.